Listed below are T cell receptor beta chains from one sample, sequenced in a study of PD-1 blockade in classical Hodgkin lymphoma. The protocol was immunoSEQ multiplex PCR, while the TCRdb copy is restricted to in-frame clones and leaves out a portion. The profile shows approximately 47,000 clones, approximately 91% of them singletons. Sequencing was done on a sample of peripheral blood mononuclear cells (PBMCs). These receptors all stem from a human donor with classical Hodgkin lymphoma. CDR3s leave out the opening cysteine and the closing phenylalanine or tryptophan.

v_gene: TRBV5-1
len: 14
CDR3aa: ASSLPGGRLYNEQF

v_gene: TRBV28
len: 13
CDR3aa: ASSLPGQRNTEAF

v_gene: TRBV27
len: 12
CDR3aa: ASRPSGRTNEQF

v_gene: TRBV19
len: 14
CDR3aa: ASSIAWAVGGTEAF

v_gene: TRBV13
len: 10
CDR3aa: ASSQDREGYT

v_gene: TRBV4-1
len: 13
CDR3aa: ASSQDRAITDTQY

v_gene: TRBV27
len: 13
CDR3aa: ASSSNTVSNQPQH

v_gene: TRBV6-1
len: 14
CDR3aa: ASSEEVGTGAIPQH

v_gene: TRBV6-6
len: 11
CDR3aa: ASTGIPGGPQH

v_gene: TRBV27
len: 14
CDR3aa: ASSLLGTRPSDTQY

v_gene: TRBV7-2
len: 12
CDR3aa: ASSPPPLRDEQF

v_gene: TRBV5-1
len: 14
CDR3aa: ASSAGTSGSTDTQY

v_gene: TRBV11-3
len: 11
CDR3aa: ASSFGQGSGYT

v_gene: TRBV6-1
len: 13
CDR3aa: ASSSLRDGNQPQH

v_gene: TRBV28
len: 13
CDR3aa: ASSLDRGRIEKLF

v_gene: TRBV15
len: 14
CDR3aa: ATSRDRTSGYNEQF

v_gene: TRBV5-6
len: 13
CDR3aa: ASTNEWRDHYGYT

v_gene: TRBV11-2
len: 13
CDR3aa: ASSPGTAKTGELF

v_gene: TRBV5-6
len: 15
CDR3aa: ASSLGWGTSSYNEQF

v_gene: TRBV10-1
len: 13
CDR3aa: ASSPTGQGAGGYT

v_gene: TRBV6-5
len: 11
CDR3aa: APVGKGPYEQY

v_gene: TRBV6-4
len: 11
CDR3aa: ASSDSATDTQY

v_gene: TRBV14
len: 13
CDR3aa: ASSHDRLNTGELF

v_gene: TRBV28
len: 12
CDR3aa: ASSSGTIRHEQY

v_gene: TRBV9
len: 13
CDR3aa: ASSMTGISNQPQH

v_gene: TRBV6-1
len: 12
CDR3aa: ASSLTWSVDEQF

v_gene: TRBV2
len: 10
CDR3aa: ASRTGGDTQY

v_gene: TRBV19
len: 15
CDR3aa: ASSTWDRASGANVLT

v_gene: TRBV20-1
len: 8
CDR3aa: SVLSETQY

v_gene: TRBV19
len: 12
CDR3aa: ASSPQGGVTEAF

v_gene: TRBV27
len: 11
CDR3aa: ASKEPENTEAF

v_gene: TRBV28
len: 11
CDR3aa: ASSLGSNYGYT

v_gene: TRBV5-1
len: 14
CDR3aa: ASSWGLADNTGELF

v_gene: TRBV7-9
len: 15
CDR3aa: ASSLMYRQFITDTQY

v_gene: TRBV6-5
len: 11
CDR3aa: ASSYPGMAEAF

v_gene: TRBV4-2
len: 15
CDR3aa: ASSQVQGGGSQETQY